This TCR beta chain was obtained from a study of shared clonotypes between healthy human individuals. Profiling relied on immunoSEQ multiplex PCR, and the TCRdb table lists in-frame clones only, not all of them. The profile shows roughly 2.5 million clones, around 94% of them singletons. The length of the CDR3 is 13 residues. Trimming left V 3 bases short and J 7 bases short, with 13 bases between. CDR1 and CDR2 from the germline V gene are SGDLS and YYNGEE. This receptor was identified in a man between 18 and 29 years old in good health. The sample was naive CD4+ T cells sorted from blood. Subset: CD45RA+ positively selected. The rearrangement joins TRBV9 to TRBJ1-2; D not resolved. The CDR3 loop is CASSALTWSGYTF. The CDR3 nucleotides read TGTGCCAGCAGCGCCTTAACGTGGAGTGGCTACACCTTC.